One and the same sample provided the 18 T cell receptor beta chains below, sequenced in a study of T-cell memory formation after mild COVID-19. Via MiXCR, TCRdb re-called the 5' RACE reads, giving one row per CDR3 protein. The sample lists 550,000 to 700,000 distinct CDR3 sequences; approximately 19% were seen once. Sequencing used PBMCs or a T cell subset sorted from them (not recorded which). All receptors derive from an adult woman who had mild COVID-19 (a few samples of this study predate the infection). Cell type and time point are not known.

The chain links TRBV11-2 to TRBJ1-5; D gene unclear. Looked up from germline, CDR1 is SGHAT and CDR2 is FQNNGV. The CDR3 has 12 residues. Trimming pared 0 bases from V and 7 bases from J, leaving 4 bases between. As DNA, the CDR3 is TGTGCCAGCAGCTTAGATAGCCAGCCCCAGCATTTT. Its protein product is CASSLDSQPQHF.

This chain joins TRBV5-5 and TRBJ2-1; D possibly corresponds to TRBD1 (6 bases). This CDR3 contains 16 residues. V lost 3 bases to trimming and J lost 5 bases, with 18 bases between them. The V gene's germline CDR1 is SGHKS and CDR2 YYEKEE (reference sequence). CDR3 in amino acids: CASSSTTGIVDNEQFF. The DNA of the CDR3 is TGTGCCAGCAGCTCCACTACAGGGATAGTTGACAATGAGCAGTTCTTC.

This sequence joins TRBV30 and TRBJ2-1; tentative D call: TRBD2 (6 bases). This CDR3 spans 13 amino acids. Trimming left V 2 bases short and J 4 bases short, with 9 bases between. The germline V gene encodes CDR1 GTSNPN and CDR2 SVGIG (reference sequence). The CDR3 spells CAWSRGIYNEQFF. The CDR3 DNA reads as TGTGCCTGGAGTCGGGGGATTTACAATGAGCAGTTCTTC.

Concerning this clonotype itself: Sequence at one end of the junction differs from germline and may be a read error. J is TRBJ2-7 and V is TRBV6-2 or TRBV6-3; 7 nucleotides line up with TRBD1. Germline V CDR1 and CDR2: MNHEY, SVGEGT. The CDR3 consists of 14 residues. CDR3 bases: TGTGCCAGCAGTCTGAGGACAGGTTCCTCCGAGCAGTACTTC. Its translation is CASSLRTGSSEQYF.

This clonotype was seen a handful of times. This sequence joins TRBV2 and TRBJ2-3, with 7 nucleotides matching TRBD2. J lost 1 base, V lost 6 bases, and 13 bases had no gene match. CDR1 SNHLY and CDR2 FYNNEI come from the germline V gene. The CDR3 has 17 residues. The CDR3 loop reads CASSAVLGLAGTDTQYF. CDR3 in DNA: TGTGCCAGCAGCGCGGTACTAGGGCTAGCGGGCACAGATACGCAGTATTTT.

This chain joins TRBV19 and TRBJ2-7; unclear D gene. Per germline, CDR1 LNHDA and CDR2 SQIVND (reference sequence). The CDR3 sequence is 15 residues long. V lost 6 bases, J lost 0 bases, and 15 bases lay in between. CDR3 bases: TGTGCCAGTAGCCTTACACCCTTTAACTCCTACGAGCAGTACTTC. This sequence encodes CASSLTPFNSYEQYF.

The sample holds a few counts of this clonotype. The J gene is TRBJ2-5, the V gene TRBV25-1; the D is unclear. Germline V gives CDR1 MGHDK, CDR2 SYGVNS. Trimming took 3 bases from V and 1 from J, leaving 9 bases between them. The CDR3 covers 14 residues. The chain's CDR3 is CASSDTRGQETQYF. DNA of the CDR3: TGTGCCAGCAGTGACACTCGAGGCCAAGAGACCCAGTACTTC.

This clonotype has more than one count but fewer than ten. The V and J genes are TRBV11-2 and TRBJ2-5; 7 positions agree with TRBD1. After removal of 4 bases from V and 3 bases from J, the junction contained 14 bases not matched to a gene. The CDR3 loop spans 17 amino acids. Germline V gene data show CDR1 as SGHAT and CDR2 as FQNNGV. The CDR3 DNA sequence: TGTGCCAGCAGCTCCCCCCCAGACAGGGCCTTCGAAGAGACCCAGTACTTC. Its translation is CASSSPPDRAFEETQYF. Complete variable domain (other parts from reference TRBV11-2 and TRBJ2-5): EAGVAQSPRYKIIEKRQSVAFWCNPISGHATLYWYQQILGQGPKLLIQFQNNGVVDDSQLPKDRFSAERLKGVDSTLKIQPAKLEDSAVYLCASSSPPDRAFEETQYFGPGTRLLVL.

The chain has TRBV3-1 and TRBJ2-1; the match to TRBD2 covers 10 bases. Losses at the gene ends were 1 base for V and 6 bases for J; bases not matched to a gene: 15. This CDR3 has 19 amino acids. Germline CDR1 reads LGHDT; CDR2 reads YNNKEL (reference sequence). As DNA, the CDR3 is TGTGCCAGCAGCCAAGGTTTCATTATAGCGGGGGGTCGTCTCAATGAGCAGTTCTTC. Translated, it gives CASSQGFIIAGGRLNEQFF.

This clonotype was picked up a small number of times. The chain couples TRBV7-6 to TRBJ1-6; 7 bases are a match to TRBD1. The CDR3 runs 17 residues. Germline CDR1 and CDR2: SGHVS and FNYEAQ. With V trimmed by 2 bases and J by 6 bases, 10 bases remained unmatched. The CDR3 loop is CASSLIVLDRPNSPLHF. In DNA form, the CDR3 reads TGTGCCAGCAGCTTAATCGTTCTGGACAGGCCTAATTCACCCCTCCACTTT.

The rearrangement links TRBV18 to TRBJ2-1; 7 bases align to TRBD1. CDR3 size: 14 residues. Losses at the gene ends were 3 bases for V and 7 bases for J; bases not matched to a gene: 6. Germline CDR1 and CDR2: KGHSH and LQKENI. The CDR3 region is CASSPGTVRNEQFF. The CDR3 region has the DNA TGTGCCAGCTCACCGGGGACAGTGCGGAATGAGCAGTTCTTC.

This clonotype appeared a few times. The chain joins TRBV6-2 or TRBV6-3 to TRBJ2-7; D is possibly TRBD2 (5 bases). This CDR3 contains 18 residues. V gave up 5 bases and J gave up 3 bases, with 26 bases separating them. The germline gives CDR1 MNHEY, CDR2 SVGEGT. The CDR3 loop reads CASSPPGLAIEWNYEQYF. The CDR3, as DNA: TGTGCCAGCAGTCCCCCGGGATTGGCCATAGAGTGGAACTACGAGCAGTACTTC.

This clonotype was recorded a few times. The chain links TRBV6-1 to TRBJ1-4, with D perhaps TRBD1 (5 bases). CDR3 length equals 14 residues. CDR1 and CDR2 from the germline V gene are MNHNS and SASEGT. V was shortened by 6 bases and J by 7 bases, with 15 bases between the two germline ends. This chain's CDR3 is CASRRRGYTEKLFF. CDR3 bases: TGTGCCAGCAGGAGGAGGGGCTATACTGAAAAACTGTTTTTT.

This clonotype was detected a few times. The rearrangement links TRBV7-8 to TRBJ2-7; TRBD2 aligns across 12 bases. Germline V lookup: CDR1 SGHVS, CDR2 FQNEAQ. The length of the CDR3 is 18 residues. The junction had 12 bases not matched to a gene; V was cut back by 0 bases and J by 6 bases. CDR3 DNA: TGTGCCAGCAGCTTAGCGGTGCTAGCGGGAGGGTTTGACGGCGAGCAGTACTTC. Translated, it gives CASSLAVLAGGFDGEQYF.

J is TRBJ2-1 and V is TRBV7-9, with a tentative D call TRBD2 (6 bases). Per germline, CDR1 SEHNR and CDR2 FQNEAQ (reference sequence). V was trimmed by 1 base and J by 8 bases, leaving 15 bases between them. This CDR3 contains 15 residues. In DNA form, the CDR3 reads TGTGCCAGCAGCTTAGGCGGGACGGTACGGGATGAGCAGTTCTTC. Amino acids: CASSLGGTVRDEQFF.

This sequence joins TRBV21-1 and TRBJ2-3. TRBV21-1 is a listed pseudogene. The CDR3 covers 14 residues. CDR3 sequence reads: CASSKRTFGDTQYF. CDR3 sequence (DNA): TGTGCCAGCAGCAAAAGAACGTTTGGAGATACGCAGTATTTT.

CDR3 bases: TGTGCCAGCAGCCCCTCTCCGGGAGTAATGTATGAGCAGTTCTTC. Its translation is CASSPSPGVMYEQFF. The chain is built from TRBV9 and TRBJ2-1, with D possibly TRBD2 on 6 matching bases. V dropped 4 bases and J dropped 8 bases, with 19 bases sitting between them. This CDR3 region has 15 residues. The germline CDR1 and CDR2 sequences are SGDLS and YYNGEE.

The J gene is TRBJ1-2, the V gene TRBV4-3, with a possible D match to TRBD1 (5 bases). The CDR3 totals 19 residues. Trimming cost V 3 bases and J 5 bases, with 28 bases left between them. Germline CDR1 is LGHNA and CDR2 is YSLEER. CDR3 nucleotides: TGCGCCAGCAGCCAGCAGACCGGGGACTGGCTCTCCCACCTTTATGGCTACACCTTC. Translating it yields CASSQQTGDWLSHLYGYTF.